This TCR beta chain originates from a study of STAT5B mutations in CD4+ large granular lymphocyte leukemia. The overall study: Healthy donors showed HLA-associated enrichment of the CDR3 'QG' motif.

The CDR3 spans 13 residues. The ends were cut back, 1 base at V and 6 bases at J, with 9 bases in the middle. CDR1 and CDR2 (germline): KGHSH, LQKENI. Note on this clone: Its antigen is currently unknown.

Profiling relied on immunoSEQ multiplex PCR, and the TCRdb table lists in-frame clones only, not all of them. The data hold around 30,000 clones, with about 76% observed a single time. Study-wide results and limits: Top patient clones used TRBV06 genes more often: 8/27 versus 2/35 in controls.

Buffy coats from healthy blood donors served as controls. This TCR derives from a human donor in good health. This chain links TRBV18 with TRBJ1-2, with D unresolved. Sequencing input: CD4+ T cells from blood buffy coats. CDR3 sequence reads: CASSPRGLHGYTF. In nucleotides, the CDR3 is TGTGCCAGCTCACCACGTGGGCTGCATGGCTACACCTTC.